The clone carrying this T cell receptor beta chain has just a few counts. Sequenced by immunoSEQ multiplex PCR; TCRdb stores in-frame clones only, minus some. This table holds some 510,000 clones, 75% to 85% found once. Donors were healthy HIV-negative adults without recently reported acute infections or vaccinations. The record originates from a study of shared clonotypes between healthy human individuals. Germline CDR1 is GTSNPN and CDR2 is SVGIG (reference sequence). The CDR3 extends over 14 amino acids. The V end was cut by 1 base, the J end by 0 bases, with 8 bases between. The sequencing sample was made of PBMCs. The chain carries TRBV30 and TRBJ2-3; the D is unclear. The sequence was obtained from a woman aged 40-49 years in good health. Some clones in this sample may be carry-over from other donors' samples. CDR3 residues: CAWSGALSTDTQYF. Here the CDR3 DNA reads TGTGCCTGGAGTGGGGCTCTTAGCACAGATACGCAGTATTTT.